The clone carrying this T cell receptor beta chain was seen a handful of times. As yet, its antigen is unknown. Other DNA variants within this sample encode the same CDR3. Repertoires were generated with immunoSEQ multiplex PCR, while TCRdb's copy carries only in-frame clones and drops some. The sample has approximately 1,500 clones; 22% are singletons. This CDR3 region has 13 residues. V gave up 5 bases and J gave up 0 bases, with 6 bases separating them. Germline CDR1 LNHDA, CDR2 SQIVND (reference sequence). The data were taken from a study of T cells in localized non-small cell lung cancer. Study results and limitations: Longer overall survival was linked to higher blood T cell density.

The rearrangement joins TRBV19 to TRBJ2-3, with D unresolved. This specimen was normal lung tissue next to the tumor, taken before any cancer treatment. This TCR came from an older female donor with stage I squamous cell lung carcinoma. CDR3 nucleotides: TGTGCCAGTAGTTCTGGGAGCACAGATACGCAGTATTTT. Translated, it gives CASSSGSTDTQYF.